A selection of T cell receptor beta chains follows, all from one sample in a study of blood T cell repertoires in COVID-19. Assay used: immunoSEQ multiplex PCR; TCRdb lists only in-frame clones, some missing. The sample holds 180,000 or so clones, 75% to 90% seen once. Sample: PBMCs or T cells enriched from blood (not recorded which). The receptors stem from a man between 40 and 49 years old who had recovered from COVID-19. Each CDR3 is given with its conserved first and last residue. Each record gives: clone size, D gene, J gene, V gene, CDR3 protein, CDR3 DNA. The D gene is left open where the match is weak. Expanded clones get a size class; other rows say once, few or many, or leave the size out.

clone size: -
D gene: -
J gene: TRBJ1-1
V gene: TRBV5-4
CDR3 protein: CASSHRPQNTEAFF
CDR3 DNA: TGTGCCAGCAGCCACAGGCCCCAGAACACTGAAGCTTTCTTT

clone size: -
D gene: TRBD2
J gene: TRBJ2-1
V gene: TRBV18
CDR3 protein: CASSPPLAGGQEQFF
CDR3 DNA: TGTGCCAGCTCACCACCCCTAGCGGGAGGGCAGGAGCAGTTCTTC

clone size: -
D gene: TRBD1
J gene: TRBJ1-1
V gene: TRBV7-3
CDR3 protein: CASSLTGGGTEAFF
CDR3 DNA: TGTGCCAGCAGCTTAACAGGGGGCGGGACTGAAGCTTTCTTT

clone size: -
D gene: -
J gene: TRBJ2-7
V gene: TRBV11-2
CDR3 protein: CASSSGEDYYEQYF
CDR3 DNA: TGTGCCAGCAGCTCAGGGGAAGACTACTACGAGCAGTACTTC

clone size: -
D gene: -
J gene: TRBJ1-1
V gene: TRBV10-3
CDR3 protein: CAISESLQGRAGAFF
CDR3 DNA: TGTGCCATCAGTGAGTCTCTTCAGGGGCGTGCTGGGGCTTTCTTT

clone size: few
D gene: TRBD1
J gene: TRBJ2-4
V gene: TRBV2
CDR3 protein: CASSSRQGTGNIQYF
CDR3 DNA: TGTGCCAGCAGTTCACGACAGGGGACCGGCAACATTCAGTACTTC

clone size: -
D gene: -
J gene: TRBJ1-5
V gene: TRBV29-1
CDR3 protein: CSVGEGIDQPQHF
CDR3 DNA: TGCAGCGTTGGGGAGGGGATAGATCAGCCCCAGCATTTT

clone size: -
D gene: TRBD1
J gene: TRBJ2-3
V gene: TRBV19
CDR3 protein: CASSETGSGTDTQYF
CDR3 DNA: TGTGCCAGTAGCGAGACAGGGTCGGGCACAGATACGCAGTATTTT

clone size: -
D gene: -
J gene: TRBJ2-3
V gene: TRBV5-8
CDR3 protein: CASSLAMGADTQYF
CDR3 DNA: TGTGCCAGCAGCTTGGCCATGGGAGCGGATACGCAGTATTTT

clone size: -
D gene: TRBD1
J gene: TRBJ1-1
V gene: TRBV5-1
CDR3 protein: CASSRQGVNTEAFF
CDR3 DNA: TGCGCCAGCAGCCGACAGGGGGTGAACACTGAAGCTTTCTTT

clone size: -
D gene: TRBD2
J gene: TRBJ2-5
V gene: TRBV28
CDR3 protein: CASSLRRAGARETQYF
CDR3 DNA: TGTGCCAGCAGCCTACGACGGGCGGGAGCACGAGAGACCCAGTACTTC

clone size: -
D gene: -
J gene: TRBJ1-1
V gene: TRBV7-3
CDR3 protein: CASSLNPEGEAFF
CDR3 DNA: TGTGCCAGCAGCTTAAATCCTGAGGGTGAAGCTTTCTTT

clone size: -
D gene: TRBD1
J gene: TRBJ1-2
V gene: TRBV5-1
CDR3 protein: CASSLLRQGHGYTF
CDR3 DNA: TGCGCCAGCAGCCTCCTACGACAGGGACATGGCTACACCTTC

clone size: -
D gene: TRBD1
J gene: TRBJ2-2
V gene: TRBV13
CDR3 protein: CASSSSGGYTGELFF
CDR3 DNA: TGTGCCAGCAGCTCCTCAGGGGGCTACACCGGGGAGCTGTTTTTT

clone size: -
D gene: -
J gene: TRBJ2-7
V gene: TRBV19
CDR3 protein: CASSRARGDEQYF
CDR3 DNA: TGTGCCAGTAGCAGGGCGCGGGGTGACGAGCAGTACTTC

clone size: -
D gene: TRBD1
J gene: TRBJ1-4
V gene: TRBV28
CDR3 protein: CASTGTGGEKLFF
CDR3 DNA: TGTGCCAGCACCGGGACAGGGGGGGAAAAACTGTTTTTT

clone size: -
D gene: TRBD2
J gene: TRBJ2-1
V gene: TRBV6-6
CDR3 protein: CASSQTSSGRMRDEQFF
CDR3 DNA: TGTGCCAGCAGTCAAACCTCGAGCGGGAGAATGAGAGATGAGCAGTTCTTC

clone size: -
D gene: -
J gene: TRBJ1-4
V gene: TRBV28
CDR3 protein: CATQQGSKKLFF
CDR3 DNA: TGTGCCACCCAACAGGGTTCGAAAAAACTGTTTTTT

clone size: -
D gene: TRBD1
J gene: TRBJ2-5
V gene: TRBV7-2
CDR3 protein: CASSPGQGARSVETQYF
CDR3 DNA: TGTGCCAGCAGCCCTGGACAGGGGGCGCGGTCAGTAGAGACCCAGTACTTC

clone size: -
D gene: TRBD1
J gene: TRBJ2-7
V gene: TRBV19
CDR3 protein: CASSFRAGGWYEQYF
CDR3 DNA: TGTGCCAGTAGTTTTAGGGCAGGGGGCTGGTACGAGCAGTACTTC

clone size: -
D gene: -
J gene: TRBJ2-2
V gene: TRBV21-1
CDR3 protein: CASSPGGAQPTGELFF
CDR3 DNA: TGTGCCAGCAGCCCGGGGGGGGCCCAACCTACCGGGGAGCTGTTTTTT

clone size: once
D gene: -
J gene: TRBJ2-7
V gene: TRBV2
CDR3 protein: CASILQGGASYEQYF
CDR3 DNA: TGTGCCAGCATCTTACAGGGTGGAGCGTCCTACGAGCAGTACTTC

clone size: -
D gene: TRBD1
J gene: TRBJ2-4
V gene: TRBV5-4
CDR3 protein: CASNPGPGQGGEDIQYF
CDR3 DNA: TGTGCCAGCAACCCGGGCCCGGGACAGGGAGGAGAGGACATTCAGTACTTC

clone size: -
D gene: -
J gene: TRBJ2-5
V gene: TRBV7-9
CDR3 protein: CASSPGYETQYF
CDR3 DNA: TGTGCCAGCAGTCCAGGGTACGAGACCCAGTACTTC